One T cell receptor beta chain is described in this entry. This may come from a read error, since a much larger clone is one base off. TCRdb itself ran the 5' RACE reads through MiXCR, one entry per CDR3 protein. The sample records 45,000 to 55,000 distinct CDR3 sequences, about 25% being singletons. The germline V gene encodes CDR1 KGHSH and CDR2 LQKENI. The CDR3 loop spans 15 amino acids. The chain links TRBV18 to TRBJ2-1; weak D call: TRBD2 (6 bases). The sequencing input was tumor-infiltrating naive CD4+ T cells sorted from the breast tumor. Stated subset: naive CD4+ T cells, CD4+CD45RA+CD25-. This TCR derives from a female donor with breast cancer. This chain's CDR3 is CAGSPPILEGHEQFF. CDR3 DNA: TGTGCCGGCTCACCACCCATCTTGGAGGGACATGAGCAGTTCTTC.